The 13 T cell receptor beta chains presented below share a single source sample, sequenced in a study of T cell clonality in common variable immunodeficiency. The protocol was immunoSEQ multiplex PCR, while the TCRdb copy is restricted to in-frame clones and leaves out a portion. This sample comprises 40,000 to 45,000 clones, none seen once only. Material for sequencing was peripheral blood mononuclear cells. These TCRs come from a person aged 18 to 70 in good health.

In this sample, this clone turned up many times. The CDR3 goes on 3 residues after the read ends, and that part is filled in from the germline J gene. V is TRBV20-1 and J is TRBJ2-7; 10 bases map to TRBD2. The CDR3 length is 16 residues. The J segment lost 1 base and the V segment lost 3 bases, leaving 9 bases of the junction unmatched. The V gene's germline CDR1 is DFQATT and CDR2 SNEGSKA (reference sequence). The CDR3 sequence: CSARSGAGGFSYEQYF. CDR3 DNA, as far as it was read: TGCAGTGCTAGGAGTGGAGCGGGGGGGTTTTCCTACGAG.

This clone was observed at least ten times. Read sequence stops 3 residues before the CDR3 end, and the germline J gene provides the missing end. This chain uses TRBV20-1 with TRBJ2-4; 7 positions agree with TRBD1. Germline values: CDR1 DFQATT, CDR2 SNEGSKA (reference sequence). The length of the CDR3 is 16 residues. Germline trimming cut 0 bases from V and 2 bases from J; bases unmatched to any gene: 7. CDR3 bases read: TGCAGTGCTAGAGACGCCCGACAGGGAACCAAAAACATT. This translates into CSARDARQGTKNI. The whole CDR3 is CSARDARQGTKNIQYF.

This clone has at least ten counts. This CDR3 is CASSFGQAYSNQPQHF. CDR3 bases read: TGTGCCAGCAGCTTCGGACAGGCCTATAGCAATCAGCCC. The gene calls are TRBV7-4 and TRBJ1-5; 7 nucleotides line up with TRBD1. The CDR3 end falls 3 residues outside the read, so it is completed with the germline J gene. V lost 3 bases to trimming and J lost 0 bases; unmatched junction nucleotides: 5. The CDR3 loop spans 16 amino acids. The germline CDR1 and CDR2 sequences are SGHVT and SQSDAQ.

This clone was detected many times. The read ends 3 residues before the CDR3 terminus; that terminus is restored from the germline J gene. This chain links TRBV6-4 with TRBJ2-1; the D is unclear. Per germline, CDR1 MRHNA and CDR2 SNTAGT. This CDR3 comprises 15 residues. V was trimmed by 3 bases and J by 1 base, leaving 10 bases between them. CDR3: CASSEGPGSYNEQFF. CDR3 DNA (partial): TGTGCCAGCAGTGAAGGGCCTGGGTCCTACAATGAG.

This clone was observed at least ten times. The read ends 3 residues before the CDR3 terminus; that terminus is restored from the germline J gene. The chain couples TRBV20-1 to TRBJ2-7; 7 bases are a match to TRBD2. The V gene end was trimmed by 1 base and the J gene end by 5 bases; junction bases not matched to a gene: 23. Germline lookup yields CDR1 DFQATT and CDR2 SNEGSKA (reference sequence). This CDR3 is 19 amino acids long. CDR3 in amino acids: CSARGAGQGMVLAKDEQYF. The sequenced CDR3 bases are TGCAGTGCTAGAGGAGCCGGCCAAGGGATGGTACTAGCGAAAGACGAG.

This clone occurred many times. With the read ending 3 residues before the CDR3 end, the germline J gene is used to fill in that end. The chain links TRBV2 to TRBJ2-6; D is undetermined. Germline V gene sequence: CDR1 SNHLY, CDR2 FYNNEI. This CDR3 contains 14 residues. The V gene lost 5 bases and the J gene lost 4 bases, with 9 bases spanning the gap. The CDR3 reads CASSFPSGANVLTF. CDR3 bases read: TGTGCCAGCAGTTTCCCTTCCGGGGCCAACGTC. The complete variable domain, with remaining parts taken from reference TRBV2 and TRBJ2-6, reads EPEVTQTPSHQVTQMGQEVILRCVPISNHLYFYWYRQILGQKVEFLVSFYNNEISEKSEIFDDQFSVERPDGSNFTLKIRSTKLEDSAMYFCASSFPSGANVLTFGAGSRLTVL.

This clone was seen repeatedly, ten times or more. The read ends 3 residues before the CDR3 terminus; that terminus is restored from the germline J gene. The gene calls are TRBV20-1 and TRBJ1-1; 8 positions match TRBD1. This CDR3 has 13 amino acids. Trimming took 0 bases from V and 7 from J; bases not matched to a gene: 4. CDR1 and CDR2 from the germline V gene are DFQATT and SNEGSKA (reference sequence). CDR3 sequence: CSARETGGYEAFF. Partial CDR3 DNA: TGCAGTGCTAGAGAAACAGGGGGGTATGAA.

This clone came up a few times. The CDR3 loop is CASSAQGTNEKLFF. Partial CDR3 DNA: TGTGCCAGCAGTGCTCAGGGGACTAATGAAAAA. The V call is TRBV2, the J call TRBJ1-4, with TRBD1 as a possible D gene (6 bases). With the read ending 3 residues before the CDR3 end, the germline J gene is used to fill in that end. This CDR3 comprises 14 residues. Germline assignment: CDR1 SNHLY and CDR2 FYNNEI. V was pared by 4 bases and J by 2 bases, with 8 bases between. The complete variable domain, with remaining parts taken from reference TRBV2 and TRBJ1-4, reads EPEVTQTPSHQVTQMGQEVILRCVPISNHLYFYWYRQILGQKVEFLVSFYNNEISEKSEIFDDQFSVERPDGSNFTLKIRSTKLEDSAMYFCASSAQGTNEKLFFGSGTQLSVL.

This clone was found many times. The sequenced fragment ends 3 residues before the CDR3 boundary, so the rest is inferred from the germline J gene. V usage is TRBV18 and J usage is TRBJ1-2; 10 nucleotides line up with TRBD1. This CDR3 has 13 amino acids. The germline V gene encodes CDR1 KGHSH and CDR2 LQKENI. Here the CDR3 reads CASSPGTGAVYTF. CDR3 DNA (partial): TGTGCCAGCTCACCTGGGACAGGGGCGGTC.

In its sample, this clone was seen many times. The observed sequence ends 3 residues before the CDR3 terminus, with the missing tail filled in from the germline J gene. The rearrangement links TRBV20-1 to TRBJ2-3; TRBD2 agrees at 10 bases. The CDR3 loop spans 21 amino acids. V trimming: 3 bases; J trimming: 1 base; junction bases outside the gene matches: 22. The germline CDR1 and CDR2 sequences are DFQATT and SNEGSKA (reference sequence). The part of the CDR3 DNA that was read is TGCAGTGCTAGTGGGACTAGCGTTGATACCCTATACCCAAACGGCACAGATACG. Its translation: CSASGTSVDTLYPNGTDT. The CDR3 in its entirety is CSASGTSVDTLYPNGTDTQYF.

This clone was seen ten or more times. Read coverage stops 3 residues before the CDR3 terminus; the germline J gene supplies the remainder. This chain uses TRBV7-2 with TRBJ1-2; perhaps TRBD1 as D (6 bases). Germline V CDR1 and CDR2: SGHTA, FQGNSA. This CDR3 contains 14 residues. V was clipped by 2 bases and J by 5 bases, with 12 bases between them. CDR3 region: CASSLYPQGYGYTF. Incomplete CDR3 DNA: TGTGCCAGCAGCTTATACCCACAGGGTTATGGC.

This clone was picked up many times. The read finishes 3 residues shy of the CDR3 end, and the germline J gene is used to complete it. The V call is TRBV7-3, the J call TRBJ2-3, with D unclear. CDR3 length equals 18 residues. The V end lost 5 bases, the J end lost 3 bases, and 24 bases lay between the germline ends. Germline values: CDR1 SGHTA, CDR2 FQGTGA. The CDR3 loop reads CASSPIGSLGVKTDTQYF. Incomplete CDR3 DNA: TGTGCCAGCAGCCCCATCGGTTCGCTAGGCGTCAAAACAGATACG.

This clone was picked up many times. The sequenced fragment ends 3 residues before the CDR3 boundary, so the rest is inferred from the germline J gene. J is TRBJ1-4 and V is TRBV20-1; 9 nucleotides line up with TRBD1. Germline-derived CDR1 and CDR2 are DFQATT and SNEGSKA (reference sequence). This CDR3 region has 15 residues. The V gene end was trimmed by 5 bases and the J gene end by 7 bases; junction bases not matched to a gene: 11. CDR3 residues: CSAGLQGARAEKLFF. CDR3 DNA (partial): TGCAGTGCTGGATTACAGGGGGCGCGGGCTGAAAAA.